This TCR beta chain was found in a study of blood T cell repertoires in COVID-19. The CDR3 covers 16 residues. V dropped 6 bases and J dropped 0; count of bases not matched to a gene: 5. Germline V gene data show CDR1 as LNHDA and CDR2 as SQIVND (reference sequence). Profiled with immunoSEQ multiplex PCR; TCRdb holds only in-frame clones, not every one. The table includes 150,000 to 160,000 clones, 78% detected once. This sequence joins TRBV19 and TRBJ2-1; 10 bases are shared with TRBD1. The sequence derives from a man at least 80 years old with acute or convalescent COVID-19. Specimen: peripheral blood. CDR3 amino acids: CASSRRQGASYNEQFF. Written as DNA, the CDR3 is TGTGCCAGTAGCAGACGACAGGGGGCCTCCTACAATGAGCAGTTCTTC.